This T cell receptor beta chain was observed in a study of long-term antiretroviral therapy in people with HIV. Study findings and constraints: Comparison with controls showed narrower CDR3 length ranges in HIV repertoires.

At the survey level, the v3.0 immunoSEQ assay was run. Generated by immunoSEQ multiplex PCR, the TCRdb table keeps only in-frame clones and is missing some. This sample has almost 30,000 clones, with approximately 93% found just once. In regard to this clone: Its antigen is unidentified.

There are 12 residues in the CDR3. V lost 0 bases and J lost 3, with 2 bases in between. Germline V gene data show CDR1 as SEHNR and CDR2 as FQNEAQ (reference sequence). This chain uses TRBV7-9 with TRBJ2-5; D unclear. The receptor's source is a woman aged 35 to 49 with HIV. The sequencing used unsorted PBMCs, collected around 6.5 years after starting antiretroviral therapy. The chain's CDR3 is CASSLAKETQYF. The CDR3 DNA reads as TGTGCCAGCAGCTTAGCTAAAGAGACCCAGTACTTC.